Listed below are T cell receptor beta chains from one sample, sequenced in a study of cytomegalovirus exposure and HLA in healthy donors. Measured with immunoSEQ multiplex PCR; TCRdb has only the in-frame clones, and not every one. The top ten hold 3.8% of the sample, which has about 73,000 clones, 80% to 90% seen once. The sequenced material came from PBMCs. These receptors came from a woman younger than 30 in good health and CMV-seropositive. Each CDR3 is given with its conserved first and last residue. The order of the fields is V gene, D gene, J gene, clone size, CDR3 protein, CDR3 DNA. The D gene is left open where the match is weak. Only part of the rows carry a size: once, few, many, or a class if the clone is expanded.

v_gene: TRBV12-5; d_gene: -; j_gene: TRBJ2-1; abundance: -; CDR3aa: CASGLDPPTTYEQFF; CDR3nt: TGTGCTAGTGGTTTAGATCCGCCCACAACGTATGAGCAGTTCTTC
v_gene: TRBV14; d_gene: -; j_gene: TRBJ2-7; abundance: -; CDR3aa: CASSQSNEQYF; CDR3nt: TGTGCCAGCAGCCAAAGCAACGAGCAGTACTTC
v_gene: TRBV25-1; d_gene: TRBD2; j_gene: TRBJ2-2; abundance: -; CDR3aa: CASSETLAGHGELFF; CDR3nt: TGTGCCAGCAGTGAAACCCTAGCGGGTCACGGGGAGCTGTTTTTT
v_gene: TRBV5-6; d_gene: TRBD1; j_gene: TRBJ1-3; abundance: -; CDR3aa: CASSLSGGGNTIYF; CDR3nt: TGTGCCAGCAGCTTGTCAGGGGGTGGAAACACCATATATTTT
v_gene: TRBV9; d_gene: TRBD2; j_gene: TRBJ2-5; abundance: -; CDR3aa: CASSAAGVPGETQYF; CDR3nt: TGTGCCAGCAGCGCCGCGGGGGTTCCAGGGGAGACCCAGTACTTC
v_gene: TRBV10-3; d_gene: -; j_gene: TRBJ2-3; abundance: -; CDR3aa: CAIPKGQDTDTQYF; CDR3nt: TGTGCCATCCCGAAGGGACAAGACACAGATACGCAGTATTTT
v_gene: TRBV28; d_gene: TRBD1; j_gene: TRBJ2-1; abundance: -; CDR3aa: CASSLSGQGRGEQFF; CDR3nt: TGTGCCAGCAGTTTGTCGGGACAGGGCCGGGGGGAGCAGTTCTTC
v_gene: TRBV13; d_gene: -; j_gene: TRBJ2-6; abundance: -; CDR3aa: CASSLGRGMGANVLTF; CDR3nt: TGTGCCAGCAGCTTAGGGCGGGGAATGGGGGCCAACGTCCTGACTTTC
v_gene: TRBV9; d_gene: -; j_gene: TRBJ2-7; abundance: -; CDR3aa: CASSVGVSSYEQYF; CDR3nt: TGTGCCAGCAGCGTCGGTGTTAGCTCCTACGAGCAGTACTTC
v_gene: TRBV10-2; d_gene: TRBD1; j_gene: TRBJ2-7; abundance: -; CDR3aa: CASWGPGQGAAYEQYF; CDR3nt: TGCGCCAGCTGGGGACCGGGACAGGGGGCGGCCTACGAGCAGTACTTC
v_gene: TRBV27; d_gene: -; j_gene: TRBJ1-1; abundance: -; CDR3aa: CASSPSGRTQNTEAFF; CDR3nt: TGTGCCAGCAGTCCCTCGGGGAGAACACAAAACACTGAAGCTTTCTTT
v_gene: TRBV7-9; d_gene: TRBD2; j_gene: TRBJ2-5; abundance: -; CDR3aa: CASRPAGVETQYF; CDR3nt: TGTGCCAGCAGACCAGCGGGAGTGGAGACCCAGTACTTC
v_gene: TRBV15; d_gene: TRBD1; j_gene: TRBJ1-2; abundance: -; CDR3aa: CATSSPDRGYGYTF; CDR3nt: TGTGCCACCAGCAGCCCCGACAGGGGCTATGGCTACACCTTC
v_gene: TRBV5-1; d_gene: -; j_gene: TRBJ1-1; abundance: -; CDR3aa: CASRYTEATEAFF; CDR3nt: TGCGCCAGCCGTTACACGGAGGCGACTGAAGCTTTCTTT
v_gene: TRBV7-9; d_gene: TRBD2; j_gene: TRBJ2-1; abundance: -; CDR3aa: CASSTTSGGLYNEQFF; CDR3nt: TGTGCCAGCAGCACGACTAGCGGGGGCCTCTACAATGAGCAGTTCTTC
v_gene: TRBV30; d_gene: -; j_gene: TRBJ2-3; abundance: -; CDR3aa: CAWRRRGSTDTQYF; CDR3nt: TGTGCCTGGAGGCGGCGCGGAAGCACAGATACGCAGTATTTT
v_gene: TRBV10-3; d_gene: -; j_gene: TRBJ1-5; abundance: -; CDR3aa: CAISDGGGDQPQHF; CDR3nt: TGTGCCATCAGTGACGGGGGTGGTGATCAGCCCCAGCATTTT
v_gene: TRBV4-1; d_gene: -; j_gene: TRBJ1-1; abundance: once; CDR3aa: CASSPQTGNTEAFF; CDR3nt: TGCGCCAGCAGCCCACAGACAGGGAACACTGAAGCTTTCTTT
v_gene: TRBV9; d_gene: TRBD2; j_gene: TRBJ2-2; abundance: -; CDR3aa: CASSIGLAGGNTGELFF; CDR3nt: TGTGCCAGCAGCATTGGACTAGCGGGGGGGAACACCGGGGAGCTGTTTTTT
v_gene: TRBV9; d_gene: TRBD1; j_gene: TRBJ2-7; abundance: -; CDR3aa: CASSATGAYEQYF; CDR3nt: TGTGCCAGCAGCGCTACAGGGGCCTACGAGCAGTACTTC
v_gene: TRBV6-4; d_gene: TRBD2; j_gene: TRBJ2-3; abundance: -; CDR3aa: CASSDSSGGADTQYF; CDR3nt: TGTGCCAGCAGTGACTCTAGCGGGGGGGCAGATACGCAGTATTTT
v_gene: TRBV29-1; d_gene: TRBD2; j_gene: TRBJ2-2; abundance: -; CDR3aa: CSVAPGLSNTGELFF; CDR3nt: TGCAGCGTAGCTCCGGGACTATCGAACACCGGGGAGCTGTTTTTT
v_gene: TRBV2; d_gene: TRBD1; j_gene: TRBJ1-5; abundance: -; CDR3aa: CASSGTGGWQPQHF; CDR3nt: TGTGCCAGCAGCGGGACAGGGGGCTGGCAGCCCCAGCATTTT
v_gene: TRBV6-1; d_gene: TRBD1; j_gene: TRBJ2-7; abundance: -; CDR3aa: CASSVDRVLGEQYF; CDR3nt: TGTGCCAGCAGCGTCGACAGGGTACTGGGGGAGCAGTACTTC
v_gene: TRBV7-6; d_gene: -; j_gene: TRBJ1-2; abundance: few; CDR3aa: CASSLNFKSYGYTF; CDR3nt: TGTGCCAGCAGCTTAAACTTCAAAAGCTATGGCTACACCTTC
v_gene: TRBV4-3; d_gene: TRBD2; j_gene: TRBJ2-2; abundance: -; CDR3aa: CASSRGQGLAASGGELFF; CDR3nt: TGCGCCAGCAGCCGAGGCCAAGGACTAGCGGCTTCTGGGGGGGAGCTGTTTTTT
v_gene: TRBV7-2; d_gene: TRBD2; j_gene: TRBJ2-7; abundance: -; CDR3aa: CASSLVAASGSSYEQYF; CDR3nt: TGTGCCAGCAGCTTAGTTGCGGCTAGCGGGAGTAGCTACGAGCAGTACTTC
v_gene: TRBV9; d_gene: -; j_gene: TRBJ2-3; abundance: -; CDR3aa: CASSATPQSTDTQYF; CDR3nt: TGTGCCAGCAGCGCGACTCCCCAATCCACAGATACGCAGTATTTT
v_gene: TRBV7-9; d_gene: TRBD1; j_gene: TRBJ1-4; abundance: -; CDR3aa: CASSLGTANEKLFF; CDR3nt: TGTGCCAGCAGCCTCGGGACAGCGAATGAAAAACTGTTTTTT
v_gene: TRBV30; d_gene: -; j_gene: TRBJ1-1; abundance: few; CDR3aa: CAWSGQAEAFF; CDR3nt: TGTGCCTGGAGTGGACAGGCTGAAGCTTTCTTT
v_gene: TRBV21-1; d_gene: -; j_gene: TRBJ2-6; abundance: -; CDR3aa: CASSKLSSGANVLTF; CDR3nt: TGTGCCAGCAGCAAATTGAGCTCTGGGGCCAACGTCCTGACTTTC
v_gene: TRBV19; d_gene: -; j_gene: TRBJ1-1; abundance: -; CDR3aa: CASTPQRSGGTEAFF; CDR3nt: TGTGCCAGTACCCCCCAACGGTCGGGGGGCACTGAAGCTTTCTTT
v_gene: TRBV30; d_gene: -; j_gene: TRBJ1-2; abundance: few; CDR3aa: CAWSVPPRYYGYTF; CDR3nt: TGTGCCTGGAGTGTACCCCCTAGATATTATGGCTACACCTTC
v_gene: TRBV7-2; d_gene: TRBD1; j_gene: TRBJ1-1; abundance: -; CDR3aa: CASSLPQGAGDTEAFF; CDR3nt: TGTGCCAGCAGCTTACCACAGGGGGCAGGGGACACTGAAGCTTTCTTT
v_gene: TRBV11-2; d_gene: -; j_gene: TRBJ2-4; abundance: -; CDR3aa: CASRASAIQYF; CDR3nt: TGTGCCAGCAGAGCGTCTGCCATTCAGTACTTC
v_gene: TRBV5-1; d_gene: TRBD2; j_gene: TRBJ2-2; abundance: once; CDR3aa: CASTHKGLASLDFSGELFF; CDR3nt: TGCGCCAGCACCCATAAGGGACTAGCGTCCTTGGACTTCTCCGGGGAGCTGTTTTTT
v_gene: TRBV5-6; d_gene: -; j_gene: TRBJ2-1; abundance: -; CDR3aa: CASSLSPGGEQFF; CDR3nt: TGTGCCAGCAGCTTGTCTCCGGGTGGTGAGCAGTTCTTC